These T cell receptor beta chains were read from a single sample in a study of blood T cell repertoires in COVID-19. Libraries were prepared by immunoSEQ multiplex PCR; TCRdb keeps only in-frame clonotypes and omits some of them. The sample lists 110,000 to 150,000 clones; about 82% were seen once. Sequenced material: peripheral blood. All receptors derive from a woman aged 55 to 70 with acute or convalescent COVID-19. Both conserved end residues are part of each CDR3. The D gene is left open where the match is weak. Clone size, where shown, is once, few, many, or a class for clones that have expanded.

TGTGCCAGCAGCCAAGATCCCGGGTCGGGCGAGCAGTACTTC,CASSQDPGSGEQYF,-,TRBV3-1/TRBV3-2,TRBJ2-7,-
TGTGCCAGAGGTCGGAGTTCTAACCAAGAGACCCAGTACTTC,CARGRSSNQETQYF,-,TRBV2,TRBJ2-5,-
TGCGCCAGCAGCTTGGCCCTGGGGACATTTTCCTCCTACGAGCAGTACTTC,CASSLALGTFSSYEQYF,-,TRBV5-1,TRBJ2-7,-
TGTGCCACCAGCTCCGACCCGGGAGCCCACCAGCCCCAGCATTTT,CATSSDPGAHQPQHF,-,TRBV15,TRBJ1-5,-
TGTGCCAGCAGCTGGGGAGACCAGATTACGAACACTGAAGCTTTCTTT,CASSWGDQITNTEAFF,-,TRBV7-2,TRBJ1-1,-
TGTGCCAGCAGTGACAGCGGGGGGGCCTACGAGCAGTACTTC,CASSDSGGAYEQYF,-,TRBV2,TRBJ2-7,TRBD2
TGTGCCAGCAGCCCAGCGGGGACACCGAATGAAAAACTGTTTTTT,CASSPAGTPNEKLFF,-,TRBV7-3,TRBJ1-4,-
TGTGCCAGCAGCCCCCAGGGGCCTACTGAAGCTTTCTTT,CASSPQGPTEAFF,once,TRBV7-3,TRBJ1-1,-
TGTGCCAGCAACCCCACAGGGCCCACAGATACGCAGTATTTT,CASNPTGPTDTQYF,-,TRBV5-4,TRBJ2-3,-
TGTGCCATCGCCCAGACCGGGTTTGCGAGCACTGAAGCTTTCTTT,CAIAQTGFASTEAFF,-,TRBV28,TRBJ1-1,-
TGTGCCAGCAGGACGGGGGGAGAGAACTATGGCTACACCTTC,CASRTGGENYGYTF,-,TRBV6-5,TRBJ1-2,-
TGCGCCAGCAGCTTGGGAATAGAGGGTGAGCAGTTCTTC,CASSLGIEGEQFF,few,TRBV5-1,TRBJ2-1,-
TGTGCCAGCAGCTTCGACAGGGACTATGGCTACACCTTC,CASSFDRDYGYTF,-,TRBV11-3,TRBJ1-2,TRBD1
TGTGCCAGCAGCCAGTCGGGGGGGCGGTCCTACGAGCAGTACTTC,CASSQSGGRSYEQYF,-,TRBV3-1/TRBV3-2,TRBJ2-7,TRBD2
TGTGCCAGCAGTACGGGGGACAGGGTCCATGAGCAGTTCTTC,CASSTGDRVHEQFF,-,TRBV27,TRBJ2-1,TRBD1
TGTGCCTGGAGTAACCCCAGGGGTCCCTCCTACGAGCAGTACTTC,CAWSNPRGPSYEQYF,-,TRBV30,TRBJ2-7,-
TGTGCCACCAGCCCCCTGGGGGGGACTAGCGGGGGCAAAGAGACCCAGTACTTC,CATSPLGGTSGGKETQYF,-,TRBV15,TRBJ2-5,TRBD2
TGTGCCAGCAGCCCTCCTGACAGGGGGCGGATTAATGAAAAACTGTTTTTT,CASSPPDRGRINEKLFF,-,TRBV7-9,TRBJ1-4,TRBD1
TGTGCCAGCAGGGCGGGTTACCAAGAGACCCAGTACTTC,CASRAGYQETQYF,-,TRBV7-9,TRBJ2-5,-
TGTGCCAGCCAAGAGGGGGCAAAGGCTGGGGCCAACGTCCTGACTTTC,CASQEGAKAGANVLTF,-,TRBV18,TRBJ2-6,TRBD1
TGTGCCAGCAGTGAATCCGGGACTAGAGTGGCAGATACGCAGTATTTT,CASSESGTRVADTQYF,-,TRBV25-1,TRBJ2-3,TRBD2
TGTGCCAGCAAAGTTCGGGACAGGGGTTTTAATTGGGGCAATCAGCCCCAGCATTTT,CASKVRDRGFNWGNQPQHF,-,TRBV28,TRBJ1-5,TRBD1
TGTGCCAGCAGCTCGACAGGGGAAAGCTACGAGCAGTACTTC,CASSSTGESYEQYF,once,TRBV5-6,TRBJ2-7,TRBD1
TGTGCCAGCAGTTACTCGCGGCAGTCCTACGAGCAGTACTTC,CASSYSRQSYEQYF,once,TRBV6-5,TRBJ2-7,-
TGTGCCAGCAGCAAGGGACAGAACACTGAAGCTTTCTTT,CASSKGQNTEAFF,-,TRBV5-6,TRBJ1-1,-
TGTGCCAGCTCACCCACGCGGGATCATGAAGGCTACACCTTC,CASSPTRDHEGYTF,-,TRBV18,TRBJ1-2,-
TGTGCCAGCAGCCTAGGGACACCTGATAATTCACCCCTCCACTTT,CASSLGTPDNSPLHF,-,TRBV7-9,TRBJ1-6,-
TGTGCCAGCTCACCATACGCGATGACAGAGCAAGAGACCCAGTACTTC,CASSPYAMTEQETQYF,-,TRBV18,TRBJ2-5,-
TGTGCCAGCAGTTTATCGCCCAGGACAGGGGGAGACGAGCAGTACTTC,CASSLSPRTGGDEQYF,-,TRBV27,TRBJ2-7,TRBD1
TGTGCCAGCAGATTCGGGAACGAGCAGTACTTC,CASRFGNEQYF,-,TRBV6-5,TRBJ2-7,-
TGTGCCAGCTCACCGCAACAGACGGAGACCCAGTACTTC,CASSPQQTETQYF,-,TRBV18,TRBJ2-5,-
TGTGCCAGCAGTTTAACCGGGACAGGGTTTGAAAAACTGTTTTTT,CASSLTGTGFEKLFF,-,TRBV27,TRBJ1-4,TRBD1
TGCGCCAGCAGCCAACCTACAGGGCTAGTGGCCGAGCAGTACTTC,CASSQPTGLVAEQYF,once,TRBV4-1,TRBJ2-7,-
TGCGCCAGCAGCTTAGGGACAGGGGAAGAGACCCAGTACTTC,CASSLGTGEETQYF,-,TRBV5-1,TRBJ2-5,TRBD1
TGCGCCAGCAGCTCCCGGACTAGCGGGGGTAACAATGAGCAGTTCTTC,CASSSRTSGGNNEQFF,few,TRBV5-1,TRBJ2-1,TRBD2
TGTGCCAGCAGCTTTTTAGGGGAGGCCGGGACCCAGTACTTC,CASSFLGEAGTQYF,-,TRBV7-9,TRBJ2-5,-
TGTGCCGGGACAGATGATACCTACGAGCAGTACTTC,CAGTDDTYEQYF,-,TRBV6-5,TRBJ2-7,TRBD1
TGTGCCAGCTCAGGACAGGGCACAGATACGCAGTATTTT,CASSGQGTDTQYF,-,TRBV18,TRBJ2-3,TRBD1
TGTGCCAGCTCAAGCCGGGACAGGGGTGCGGGAAACACCATATATTTT,CASSSRDRGAGNTIYF,-,TRBV18,TRBJ1-3,TRBD1
TGTGCCAGCAGTTCGGGACAGGGAAAGAGCGAGCAGTACTTC,CASSSGQGKSEQYF,-,TRBV6-5,TRBJ2-7,TRBD1
TGTGCCAGCAGTTTACTAGGGACTAGCATTGAGCAGTTCTTC,CASSLLGTSIEQFF,-,TRBV27,TRBJ2-1,TRBD2
TGTGCCAGCAGGACTGACCGGGCTTTCTTT,CASRTDRAFF,once,TRBV6-5,TRBJ1-1,-
TGTGCCAGCAGCTTGCCCACAGCACTCTCCTACGAGCAGTACTTC,CASSLPTALSYEQYF,-,TRBV11-2,TRBJ2-7,-
TGTGCCAGCAGTACCTCGGGAGGTCTGCGGGAGACCCAGTACTTC,CASSTSGGLRETQYF,-,TRBV5-4,TRBJ2-5,TRBD2
TGCAGCGTTGGGCGGACAGGGGGATACGAGCAGTACTTC,CSVGRTGGYEQYF,-,TRBV29-1,TRBJ2-7,TRBD1
TGTGCCATCAGTGAAAGCGGGGGGCCCTACGAGCAGTACTTC,CAISESGGPYEQYF,-,TRBV10-3,TRBJ2-7,TRBD2
TGCGCCAGTAACGACAGGGGGACGGGAGATACGCAGTATTTT,CASNDRGTGDTQYF,once,TRBV5-1,TRBJ2-3,TRBD1